This TCR beta chain was identified in a study of shared clonotypes between healthy human individuals. Overall study: Donor ages ranged 18 to 49 years: a couple of women, a few men.

V lost 5 bases, J lost 1 base, and 9 bases lay in between. Germline CDR1 reads SGHVS; CDR2 reads FNYEAQ. The CDR3 covers 14 residues. It was 250 to 350 ng DNA, around 30,000 T cell genomes, that went into each replicate PCR of unsorted PBMC. The data were produced by immunoSEQ multiplex PCR, yet TCRdb's version contains in-frame clones alone and is incomplete. This table has hundreds of thousands of clones, around 78% appearing once. The chain couples TRBV7-6 to TRBJ1-5, with D possibly TRBD1 on 5 matching bases. The sequence was obtained from a woman aged 40 to 50 in good health. Some clones in this sample may be carry-over from other donors' samples. Sample: PBMCs. CDR3 sequence: CASSKDSSNQPQHF. In DNA, the CDR3 is TGTGCCAGCAGCAAAGACAGCAGCAATCAGCCCCAGCATTTT.